Below are 32 T cell receptor beta chains sequenced from a single sample in a study of T cell responses to AZD1222 COVID-19 vaccine. Some clones are missing from TCRdb's copy, which holds only in-frame ones; the method was immunoSEQ multiplex PCR. The sample contains some 150,000 clones, roughly 88% of which appear only once. The sequences come from peripheral blood, collected 28 days after the second AZD1222 dose. Receptor source: an adult who received the AZD1222 COVID-19 vaccine.

The chain carries TRBV6-5 and TRBJ1-6; maybe TRBD1 (5 bases). The CDR3 spans 15 residues. Trimming left V 6 bases short and J 10 bases short, with 19 bases between. Germline lookup yields CDR1 MNHEY and CDR2 SVGAGI. CDR3 protein: CASRPRRGTDSPLHF. CDR3 sequence (DNA): TGTGCCAGCAGACCCAGGAGGGGTACGGACTCACCCCTCCACTTT.

In its sample, this clone was seen once. The rearrangement uses TRBV19 and TRBJ1-6, with 10 bases identical to TRBD1. CDR1 is LNHDA, CDR2 SQIVND, per germline (reference sequence). J lost 5 bases, V lost 3 bases, and 4 bases had no gene match. This CDR3 is built from 16 residues. CDR3 protein: CASSMGTGVNNSPLHF. The CDR3 bases are TGTGCCAGTAGTATGGGGACAGGGGTTAATAATTCACCCCTCCACTTT. The full variable domain, with the rest looked up from reference TRBV19 and TRBJ1-6, is DGGITQSPKYLFRKEGQNVTLSCEQNLNHDAMYWYRQDPGQGLRLIYYSQIVNDFQKGDIAEGYSVSREKKESFPLTVTSAQKNPTAFYLCASSMGTGVNNSPLHFGNGTRLTVT.

The chain's CDR3 is CASSQEPRSNQPQHF. CDR3 coding DNA: TGTGCCAGCAGTCAGGAACCAAGGAGCAATCAGCCCCAGCATTTT. V usage is TRBV6-5 and J usage is TRBJ1-5; D call uncertain. Germline V lookup: CDR1 MNHEY, CDR2 SVGAGI. Deletions cut 5 bases from V and 1 base from J, with 12 bases between. The CDR3 runs 15 residues.

This chain joins TRBV19 and TRBJ1-6; 7 nucleotides align to TRBD1. Trimming cost V 6 bases and J 6 bases; bases outside gene matches: 5. The length of the CDR3 is 14 residues. Germline CDR1 is LNHDA and CDR2 is SQIVND (reference sequence). The CDR3 spells CASRLQGTNSPLHF. In nucleotides, the CDR3 is TGTGCCAGTAGATTACAGGGGACTAATTCACCCCTCCACTTT.

Written as DNA, the CDR3 is TGTGCCAGCAGTCCAGGGGGTGAGCAGTTCTTC. This sequence encodes CASSPGGEQFF. The genes are TRBV12-3 or TRBV12-4 and TRBJ2-1; 7 nucleotides match TRBD1. The junction had 1 base not matched to a gene; V was cut back by 5 bases and J by 9 bases. The CDR3 is made up of 11 amino acids.

The sample holds one count of this clone. V and J are TRBV2 and TRBJ1-1; the match to TRBD1 covers 7 bases. This CDR3 region has 13 residues. Germline loops: CDR1 SNHLY, CDR2 FYNNEI. V was clipped by 8 bases and J by 3 bases; unmatched bases: 6. The CDR3 DNA reads as TGTGCCAGCGGGGGACAGACCTACACTGAAGCTTTCTTT. As protein: CASGGQTYTEAFF.

V usage is TRBV4-1 and J usage is TRBJ1-5, with 7 bases identical to TRBD1. Germline V CDR1 and CDR2: MGHRA, YSYEKL. The CDR3 has 14 residues. After removal of 3 bases from V and 9 bases from J, the junction contained 8 bases not matched to a gene. The CDR3 region is CASSHPGTAGPQHF. The CDR3 DNA sequence: TGCGCCAGCAGCCACCCCGGGACAGCTGGGCCCCAGCATTTT.

The CDR3 spells CASTKVGGNAGVNTEAFF. The CDR3 DNA sequence: TGTGCCAGCACCAAGGTAGGGGGCAATGCCGGGGTGAACACTGAAGCTTTCTTT. The rearrangement joins TRBV5-6 to TRBJ1-1; 7 bases agree with TRBD1. The CDR3 has 18 residues. V lost 6 bases and J lost 0; bases outside the gene matches: 17. Germline-derived CDR1 and CDR2 are SGHDT and YYEEEE.

The V call is TRBV3-1 (or the pseudogene TRBV3-2), the J call TRBJ1-1; D is uncertain. V gave up 2 bases and J gave up 6 bases, with 16 bases separating them. CDR1 and CDR2 from the germline V gene are LGHDT and YNNKEL (reference sequence). CDR3 length: 15 residues. The CDR3 loop is CASSQNVIVVAEAFF. The DNA of the CDR3 is TGTGCCAGCAGCCAAAATGTAATCGTCGTCGCTGAAGCTTTCTTT.

J is TRBJ1-1 and V is TRBV5-1; D is possibly TRBD1 (6 bases). The V and J ends lost 5 bases and 7 bases respectively, with 15 bases between them. CDR3 length equals 13 residues. The germline gives CDR1 SGHRS, CDR2 YFSETQ. CDR3 coding DNA: TGCGCCAGCAGATTAGCAACAGGGAGTGAAGCTTTCTTT. This sequence encodes CASRLATGSEAFF.

This clone was observed a handful of times. The rearrangement joins TRBV2 to TRBJ1-2; 7 bases map to TRBD1. Trimming cost V 8 bases and J 5 bases; bases outside gene matches: 8. Germline CDR1 and CDR2: SNHLY and FYNNEI. The CDR3 is 13 residues long. As DNA, the CDR3 is TGTGCCAGCCGGCAGGGGGAACGATATGGCTACACCTTC. This encodes CASRQGERYGYTF.

The chain joins TRBV7-9 to TRBJ1-6, with 10 bases aligning to TRBD1. CDR1 and CDR2 from the germline V gene are SEHNR and FQNEAQ (reference sequence). The CDR3 has 15 amino acids. Trimming removed 0 bases from V and 10 bases from J; junction bases left unmatched: 3. The CDR3 is CASSLAGQGYSPLHF. The DNA for the CDR3 is TGTGCCAGCAGCTTAGCGGGACAGGGGTACTCACCCCTCCACTTT.

The genes are TRBV27 and TRBJ1-2, with D unresolved. Germline assignment: CDR1 MNHEY and CDR2 SMNVEV (reference sequence). Trimming cost V 8 bases and J 7 bases, with 17 bases left between them. The CDR3 contains 13 residues. This chain's CDR3 is CASHTGEMGGYTF. CDR3 nucleotide sequence: TGTGCCAGCCACACCGGGGAAATGGGTGGCTACACCTTC.

The gene calls are TRBV4-1 and TRBJ2-7; the match to TRBD2 covers 13 bases. Germline lookup yields CDR1 MGHRA and CDR2 YSYEKL. J lost 7 bases, V lost 4 bases, and 7 bases had no gene match. The CDR3 is 15 residues long. The CDR3 loop reads CASSRGTSGAPEQYF. The CDR3 DNA reads as TGCGCCAGCAGCCGCGGGACTAGCGGGGCGCCTGAGCAGTACTTC.

For the CDR3, the DNA is TGTGCCAGCAGCGTACGACTAGCGGGGGGGCCTCAGACCCAGTACTTC. It codes for CASSVRLAGGPQTQYF. The chain joins TRBV5-4 to TRBJ2-5, with 14 bases identical to TRBD2. This CDR3 has 16 amino acids. V lost 4 bases to trimming and J lost 6 bases; unmatched junction nucleotides: 8. CDR1 SGHNT and CDR2 YYREEE come from the germline V gene (reference sequence).

This chain joins TRBV30 and TRBJ1-5, with 7 bases identical to TRBD1. Germline CDR1 GTSNPN, CDR2 SVGIG (reference sequence). J lost 3 bases, V lost 1 base, and 6 bases had no gene match. This CDR3 is built from 15 residues. The CDR3: CAWSAPGTDNQPQHF. The CDR3 DNA follows: TGTGCCTGGAGTGCCCCCGGGACAGACAATCAGCCCCAGCATTTT.

The chain links TRBV7-2 to TRBJ2-1; 10 nucleotides align to TRBD2. CDR1 SGHTA and CDR2 FQGNSA come from the germline V gene. The V gene end was trimmed by 1 base and the J gene end by 7 bases; junction bases not matched to a gene: 7. CDR3 length: 16 amino acids. CDR3 loop: CASSLGSGGANNEQFF. Written as DNA, the CDR3 is TGTGCCAGCAGCTTAGGCAGCGGGGGGGCCAATAATGAGCAGTTCTTC.

The J gene is TRBJ2-7, the V gene TRBV3-1 (or the pseudogene TRBV3-2); TRBD2 matches 11 bases. After removal of 4 bases from V and 3 bases from J, the junction contained 5 bases not matched to a gene. The CDR3 spans 15 residues. CDR1 is LGHDT and CDR2 is YNNKEL in the germline V gene (reference sequence). CDR3 loop: CASSRKGLAVYEQYF. CDR3 nucleotides: TGTGCCAGCAGCCGCAAGGGACTAGCGGTCTACGAGCAGTACTTC.

This clone was seen only once. This chain links TRBV9 with TRBJ2-3; D is possibly TRBD2 (5 bases). The CDR3 totals 11 residues. The germline V gene has CDR1 SGDLS and CDR2 YYNGEE. The V end lost 7 bases, the J end lost 5 bases, and 8 bases lay between the germline ends. The CDR3: CASEGGDTQYF. Written as DNA, the CDR3 is TGTGCCAGCGAGGGTGGAGATACGCAGTATTTT.

The J gene is TRBJ1-5, the V gene TRBV6-1, with 7 nucleotides matching TRBD1. V shed 1 base, J shed 6 bases, and the junction held 6 bases outside the gene matches. The CDR3 has 15 amino acids. Germline V gives CDR1 MNHNS, CDR2 SASEGT. The CDR3 DNA is TGTGCCAGCAGTGAAGTGGGGGACAGAAGTCAGCCCCAGCATTTT. Amino acids: CASSEVGDRSQPQHF.

This clone was seen once. The rearrangement joins TRBV10-3 to TRBJ1-2; 7 bases fit TRBD1. Germline loops: CDR1 ENHRY, CDR2 SYGVKD. This CDR3 contains 13 residues. Trimming took 6 bases from V and 7 from J; bases not matched to a gene: 8. The CDR3 protein is CAISLGQAGGYTF. As DNA, the CDR3 is TGTGCCATCAGCCTAGGACAGGCGGGTGGCTACACCTTC.

The CDR3, as DNA: TGCATTTACTCGGGGGACGCTGAAGCTTTCTTT. It translates to CIYSGDAEAFF. This rearrangement joins TRBV20-1 to TRBJ1-1; D might be TRBD1 (5 bases). This CDR3 spans 11 amino acids. Germline loops: CDR1 DFQATT, CDR2 SNEGSKA (reference sequence).

To note about this clone: At the DNA level, this CDR3 is encoded by other sequences in the same sample as well. This sequence joins TRBV19 and TRBJ2-3; no definite D call. The length of the CDR3 is 12 residues. Trimming shortened V by 3 bases and J by 3 bases, and 4 bases separated the two germline ends. Germline-derived CDR1 and CDR2 are LNHDA and SQIVND (reference sequence). CDR3 amino acids: CASSIGTDTQYF. CDR3 DNA sequence: TGTGCCAGTAGTATTGGGACAGATACGCAGTATTTT.

This chain links TRBV4-1 with TRBJ1-2; D call uncertain. Germline lookup yields CDR1 MGHRA and CDR2 YSYEKL. Trimming took 5 bases from V and 4 from J, leaving 11 bases between them. CDR3 length: 13 amino acids. CDR3 sequence: CASSSGSPYGYTF. In DNA form, the CDR3 reads TGCGCCAGCAGCTCAGGCAGCCCCTATGGCTACACCTTC.

The V gene is TRBV6-2 or TRBV6-3, the J gene TRBJ2-1; D is unclear. The V and J ends lost 0 bases and 4 bases respectively, with 19 bases between them. CDR1 MNHEY and CDR2 SVGEGT come from the germline V gene. The CDR3 sequence is 18 residues long. In DNA, the CDR3 is TGTGCCAGCAGTTACTCGGGAATCGGCCGCGTCACATACAATGAGCAGTTCTTC. Encoded protein: CASSYSGIGRVTYNEQFF.

The chain is built from TRBV5-6 and TRBJ1-1; weak D call: TRBD1 (5 bases). CDR1 is SGHDT and CDR2 is YYEEEE in the germline V gene. V shed 2 bases and J shed 3 bases, with 17 bases lying between them. There are 16 residues in the CDR3. CDR3 residues: CASSFSLWGRYTEAFF. CDR3 sequence (DNA): TGTGCCAGCAGCTTTAGCTTATGGGGACGATACACTGAAGCTTTCTTT. Full variable domain (remainder filled in from reference TRBV5-6 and TRBJ1-1): DAGVTQSPTHLIKTRGQQVTLRCSPKSGHDTVSWYQQALGQGPQFIFQYYEEEERQRGNFPDRFSGHQFPNYSSELNVNALLLGDSALYLCASSFSLWGRYTEAFFGQGTRLTVV.

In DNA, the CDR3 is TGCGCCAGCAGCCTAAACACAGGAACTAATGAAAAACTGTTTTTT. Its protein product is CASSLNTGTNEKLFF. The chain uses TRBV5-1 and TRBJ1-4, with D possibly TRBD1 on 5 matching bases. The germline gives CDR1 SGHRS, CDR2 YFSETQ. The CDR3 has 15 residues. Trimming stripped 4 bases from V and 1 base from J, with 11 bases between. Complete variable domain (other parts from reference TRBV5-1 and TRBJ1-4): KAGVTQTPRYLIKTRGQQVTLSCSPISGHRSVSWYQQTPGQGLQFLFEYFSETQRNKGNFPGRFSGRQFSNSRSEMNVSTLELGDSALYLCASSLNTGTNEKLFFGSGTQLSVL.

DNA of the CDR3: TGTGCCAGCAGTGAAGTACCCTCCTATGGCTACACCTTC. Protein product: CASSEVPSYGYTF. The chain joins TRBV2 to TRBJ1-2; no firm D call. Trimming took off 1 base at V and 4 bases at J, with 7 bases between the two ends. The CDR3 totals 13 residues. Germline assignment: CDR1 SNHLY and CDR2 FYNNEI.

This clone was counted a single time. The chain uses TRBV19 and TRBJ1-5; TRBD1 aligns across 7 bases. Germline V gene data show CDR1 as LNHDA and CDR2 as SQIVND (reference sequence). J gave up 5 bases and V 8 bases, and 6 bases lay outside the gene matches. This CDR3 has 13 residues. This CDR3 reads CASRTGLHQPQHF. CDR3 DNA sequence: TGTGCCAGTCGGACAGGACTTCATCAGCCCCAGCATTTT.

The V gene is TRBV25-1, the J gene TRBJ1-2; no firm D call. The CDR3 length is 13 residues. The ends were cut back, 6 bases at V and 0 bases at J, with 8 bases in the middle. From germline, CDR1 is MGHDK and CDR2 SYGVNS. The CDR3 is CASRGLTNYGYTF. The CDR3 DNA reads as TGTGCCAGCAGAGGCTTAACTAACTATGGCTACACCTTC.

This clone showed up just a few times. V gene TRBV2 combines with J gene TRBJ1-1, with 7 nucleotides matching TRBD1. The germline V gene encodes CDR1 SNHLY and CDR2 FYNNEI. The CDR3 covers 13 residues. V dropped 4 bases and J dropped 5; count of bases not matched to a gene: 4. CDR3 nucleotide sequence: TGTGCCAGCAGTGGACAGGGTTTGACTGAAGCTTTCTTT. This sequence encodes CASSGQGLTEAFF.

This chain connects TRBV5-1 to TRBJ1-4; D unclear. V lost 7 bases to trimming and J lost 5 bases, with 12 bases between them. Germline-derived CDR1 and CDR2 are SGHRS and YFSETQ. The CDR3 totals 13 residues. CDR3 nucleotide sequence: TGCGCCAGCCGGGTCCAATGGAATGAAAAACTGTTTTTT. Its translation is CASRVQWNEKLFF. Variable domain in full (rest from reference TRBV5-1 and TRBJ1-4): KAGVTQTPRYLIKTRGQQVTLSCSPISGHRSVSWYQQTPGQGLQFLFEYFSETQRNKGNFPGRFSGRQFSNSRSEMNVSTLELGDSALYLCASRVQWNEKLFFGSGTQLSVL.